Included here is one T cell receptor beta chain sequence, with context. Its antigen is undetermined. This sample was included in a study of blood T cells in healthy people across ages. With a J-beta primer mix and a sample-barcoded 5' primer, a second PCR ran roughly 6 to 11 cycles. Any given sample supplied a minimum of 3 million CDR3-containing paired-end reads. A single record per CDR3 protein comes from TCRdb applying MiXCR to the 5' RACE reads. The sample comprises roughly 1,000,000 distinct CDR3 sequences, roughly 24% of which are singletons, and less than 0.75% rests with the top ten. The ends lost 5 bases at V and 5 bases at J; junction bases unmatched: 9. The germline V gene encodes CDR1 DFQATT and CDR2 SNEGSKA (reference sequence). The CDR3 has 14 amino acids. General observations from the study: From one million sequenced T cells, diversity estimates were lower bounds.

The same data also went into a second study, on T cells of mothers and their children. As that report states: cDNA synthesis used all extracted RNA, about 1.5 ug per 15 ul.

This clonotype originated in a girl aged 2-10 years in good health. This chain joins TRBV20-1 and TRBJ2-1; 7 nucleotides line up with TRBD1. Source material: blood. The CDR3 loop is CSAPIYRGNNEQFF. As DNA, the CDR3 is TGCAGTGCTCCTATTTACAGGGGTAACAATGAGCAGTTCTTC.